Listed below are T cell receptor beta chains from one sample, sequenced in a study of PD-1 blockade in classical Hodgkin lymphoma. Measured with immunoSEQ multiplex PCR; TCRdb has only the in-frame clones, and not every one. The sample yields 20,000 to 30,000 clones, approximately 69% seen once. Sequencing used peripheral blood mononuclear cells (PBMCs), obtained at baseline. Source of these receptors: a human donor with classical Hodgkin lymphoma. CDR3s include the opening cysteine and the closing phenylalanine or tryptophan. The D gene is left open where the match is weak. Expanded clones get a size class; other rows say once, few or many, or leave the size out.

TRBJ2-5,-,-,TRBV28,CASSTYKYQETQYF,TGTGCCAGCAGTACCTACAAGTACCAAGAGACCCAGTACTTC
TRBJ2-2,-,-,TRBV4-3,CASSQVSPVAGELFF,TGCGCCAGCAGCCAAGTATCTCCTGTGGCCGGGGAGCTGTTTTTT
TRBJ1-1,TRBD1,-,TRBV19,CASTPRRQGRGANEAFF,TGTGCCAGTACTCCCCGGCGACAGGGCCGAGGCGCTAATGAAGCTTTCTTT
TRBJ1-2,-,medium-sized,TRBV15,CATSRDRGASGYTF,TGTGCCACCAGCAGAGATAGAGGGGCGAGTGGCTACACCTTC
TRBJ2-3,-,-,TRBV28,CASSFEGGGGRSTDTQYF,TGTGCCAGCAGTTTCGAAGGAGGGGGGGGGCGGAGCACAGATACGCAGTATTTT
TRBJ2-3,-,few,TRBV11-3,CASSSSSADTQYF,TGTGCCAGCAGCTCCAGCTCTGCAGATACGCAGTATTTT
TRBJ2-7,-,-,TRBV14,CASSQQSGKGAEQYF,TGTGCCAGCAGCCAACAATCAGGGAAAGGGGCCGAGCAGTACTTC
TRBJ1-2,TRBD1,-,TRBV29-1,CSVRTGVYGYTF,TGCAGCGTACGGACAGGGGTCTATGGCTACACCTTC
TRBJ2-4,TRBD1,-,TRBV27,CASSPTGGGVVNIQYF,TGTGCCAGCAGCCCTACAGGGGGAGGTGTTGTAAACATTCAGTACTTC
TRBJ1-1,-,medium-sized,TRBV9,CASSRASNTEAFF,TGTGCCAGCAGTCGGGCCTCGAACACTGAAGCTTTCTTT
TRBJ2-7,-,-,TRBV10-3,CAIRGASLVFDEQYF,TGTGCCATCAGGGGGGCCTCGTTGGTGTTCGACGAGCAGTACTTC
TRBJ2-7,-,-,TRBV6-5,CASSSIGSTYEQYF,TGTGCCAGCAGTTCTATCGGGAGCACCTACGAGCAGTACTTC
TRBJ2-7,TRBD1,medium-sized,TRBV7-2,CASSPYRGYEQYF,TGTGCCAGCAGCCCTTACAGGGGCTACGAGCAGTACTTC
TRBJ2-2,TRBD1,-,TRBV5-1,CASSLGEVVGGYTGELFF,TGCGCCAGCAGCTTGGGAGAAGTGGTAGGGGGCTACACCGGGGAGCTGTTTTTT
TRBJ1-2,-,-,TRBV5-4,CASSGVYGVGGYTF,TGTGCCAGCAGCGGGGTTTACGGGGTAGGTGGCTACACCTTC
TRBJ2-7,-,once,TRBV10-3,CAPPLVQAPYEQYF,TGTGCCCCCCCGTTGGTCCAGGCCCCCTACGAGCAGTACTTC
TRBJ2-7,TRBD1,few,TRBV6-6,CMATEDRVSVEQYF,TGCATGGCCACGGAAGACAGGGTGAGCGTCGAGCAGTACTTC
TRBJ2-7,TRBD2,-,TRBV7-8,CASRPGGVYEQYF,TGTGCCAGCCGGCCCGGGGGGGTCTACGAGCAGTACTTC
TRBJ1-5,-,-,TRBV28,CASSSPTKPNQPQHF,TGTGCCAGCAGTTCCCCTACGAAGCCAAATCAGCCCCAGCATTTT
TRBJ2-2,-,few,TRBV7-8,CASSLEVAGWGSGELFF,TGTGCCAGCAGCTTAGAGGTTGCTGGATGGGGGTCCGGGGAGCTGTTTTTT
TRBJ2-3,TRBD1,-,TRBV9,CASSVDLTGAQSTDTQYF,TGTGCCAGCAGCGTCGACCTTACAGGGGCCCAGAGCACAGATACGCAGTATTTT
TRBJ2-1,-,-,TRBV27,CASSLFQGNEQFF,TGTGCCAGCAGTTTATTTCAGGGCAATGAGCAGTTCTTC
TRBJ2-1,TRBD1,-,TRBV5-8,CASSLNRGESTYNEQFF,TGTGCCAGCAGCTTGAACAGGGGAGAATCCACCTACAATGAGCAGTTCTTC